The 19 T cell receptor beta chains in this list originate from one sample, sequenced in a study of blood T cells in healthy people across ages. A J-beta primer mix and a sample-barcoded 5' primer were used in a second PCR of roughly 7 to 12 cycles. MiXCR was run by TCRdb on the 5' RACE reads, yielding one entry per CDR3 protein. The sample contains some 790,000 distinct CDR3 sequences, around 30% of which appear only once. Sequenced: blood. These receptors all come from a woman older than 75 in good health.

V is TRBV24-1 and J is TRBJ2-2; 8 positions agree with TRBD1. V lost 3 bases and J lost 5; bases outside the gene matches: 7. Germline-derived CDR1 and CDR2 are KGHDR and SFDVKD. There are 16 residues in the CDR3. CDR3 DNA: TGTGCCACCAGTGATCTCAGGGGGCCGCGAACCGGGGAGCTGTTTTTT. Its protein product is CATSDLRGPRTGELFF.

This clonotype was counted many times. The chain uses TRBV2 and TRBJ2-1; 8 nucleotides match TRBD2. The junction had 9 bases not matched to a gene; V was cut back by 6 bases and J by 2 bases. The CDR3 is made up of 16 amino acids. Germline values: CDR1 SNHLY, CDR2 FYNNEI. CDR3 sequence reads: CASRRTTSGTYNEQFF. The CDR3 DNA is TGTGCCAGCAGGCGCACCACTAGCGGAACCTACAATGAGCAGTTCTTC.

The chain has TRBV27 and TRBJ1-6; the D is unclear. From germline, CDR1 is MNHEY and CDR2 SMNVEV (reference sequence). V lost 7 bases and J 8 bases, leaving 15 bases between the germline ends. The CDR3 extends over 14 amino acids. CDR3 DNA: TGTGCCAGCACCAGAAATGACGGCTATTCACCCCTCCACTTT. This codes for CASTRNDGYSPLHF.

This clonotype was seen repeatedly, ten times or more. The chain employs TRBV6-6 and TRBJ2-5; D unresolved. Trimming stripped 8 bases from V and 3 bases from J, with 7 bases between. Per germline, CDR1 MNHNY and CDR2 SVGAGI (reference sequence). The CDR3 has 11 amino acids. CDR3 residues: CASRLEETQYF. In nucleotides, the CDR3 is TGTGCCAGCCGGTTGGAAGAGACCCAGTACTTC.

As for this clonotype: The junction does not match germline at one end; this may be a read error. This chain connects TRBV9 to TRBJ1-1; 7 bases align to TRBD1. CDR1 is SGDLS, CDR2 YYNGEE, per germline. CDR3 length: 15 residues. CDR3 nucleotide sequence: TGTGCCAGCAGCGTAGCTGGGACAGCGAACACTGAGGCTTTCTTT. It specifies CASSVAGTANTEAFF.

V gene TRBV4-1 combines with J gene TRBJ2-7, with TRBD2 identical over 7 bases. Trimming cost V 5 bases and J 0 bases; bases outside gene matches: 4. The CDR3 totals 14 residues. From germline, CDR1 is MGHRA and CDR2 YSYEKL. Written as DNA, the CDR3 is TGCGCCAGCAGCGACCCGGGGGGCTCCTACGAGCAGTACTTC. Translation: CASSDPGGSYEQYF.

This clonotype was counted at least ten times. The rearrangement links TRBV4-3 to TRBJ2-1, with D unresolved. This CDR3 spans 18 amino acids. Between the trimmed V and J ends, which lost 0 bases and 10 bases, there was a span of 25 bases. Germline V CDR1 and CDR2: LGHNA, YSLEER. The CDR3 reads CASSQDITMFTRVVEQFF. The CDR3 coding sequence is TGCGCCAGCAGCCAAGATATTACGATGTTTACACGCGTCGTCGAGCAGTTCTTC.

This clonotype was seen once. This chain's CDR3 is CASDRSGQGNTIYF. Here the CDR3 DNA reads TGTGCCAGCGACCGAAGCGGGCAAGGAAACACCATATATTTT. The V call is TRBV12-3 or TRBV12-4, the J call TRBJ1-3, with D unclear. The CDR3 extends over 14 amino acids. V lost 8 bases and J lost 4, with 15 bases in between.

At least ten counts were recorded for this clonotype. V usage is TRBV6-6 and J usage is TRBJ2-5; 9 nucleotides align to TRBD2. Germline-derived CDR1 and CDR2 are MNHNY and SVGAGI (reference sequence). The CDR3 spans 16 residues. J gave up 2 bases and V 8 bases, and 12 bases lay outside the gene matches. This chain's CDR3 is CASHHRLAGKQETQYF. In DNA form, the CDR3 reads TGTGCCAGCCACCACCGCCTAGCGGGGAAGCAAGAGACCCAGTACTTC.

As for this clonotype: This may be a read error: a much more frequent sequence differs by one nucleotide. The chain couples TRBV12-3 or TRBV12-4 to TRBJ2-3; D is ambiguous. This CDR3 has 15 amino acids. The CDR3 loop reads CASSPLGISTDMQYF. The DNA for the CDR3 is TGTGCCAGCAGTCCGCTAGGGATAAGCACAGATATGCAGTATTTT.

A word on this clonotype: The junction shows a germline mismatch at one end, possibly a read error. The chain carries TRBV7-2 and TRBJ1-5; TRBD1 aligns across 9 bases. Germline CDR1 SGHTA, CDR2 FQGNSA. This CDR3 comprises 13 residues. The DNA of the CDR3 is TGTGCCAGCGGCTTGACAGGGGGTCAGCCCCAGCATTTT. Translating gives CASGLTGGQPQHF.

This clonotype was counted many times. The CDR3 reads CASSPRQGAETENGGYTF. The DNA of the CDR3 is TGTGCCAGCAGCCCCCGACAGGGGGCCGAGACAGAGAATGGTGGCTACACCTTC. The chain uses TRBV7-9 and TRBJ1-2; 10 positions match TRBD1. Germline trimming cut 5 bases from V and 7 bases from J; bases unmatched to any gene: 19. Looked up from germline, CDR1 is SEHNR and CDR2 is FQNEAQ (reference sequence). CDR3 length: 18 amino acids.

This clonotype has just a few counts. The chain is built from TRBV20-1 and TRBJ1-6; D is perhaps TRBD1 (5 bases). This CDR3 contains 14 residues. Trimming pared 4 bases from V and 1 base from J, leaving 8 bases between. The germline V gene has CDR1 DFQATT and CDR2 SNEGSKA (reference sequence). CDR3 nucleotide sequence: TGCAGTGCTAAAGGGGTTTCCTATAATTCACCCCTCCACTTT. This encodes CSAKGVSYNSPLHF.

This clonotype was observed a handful of times. This may be a read error: a much more frequent sequence differs by one nucleotide. The chain uses TRBV6-2 or TRBV6-3 and TRBJ2-4; perhaps D is TRBD1 or TRBD2 (5 bases each). V was shortened by 4 bases and J by 7 bases, with 14 bases between the two germline ends. The germline gives CDR1 MNHEY, CDR2 SVGEGT. This CDR3 has 14 amino acids. The DNA for the CDR3 is TGTGCCAGCAGTTGCAGTGGGGGTAGGAACATTCAGTACTTC. It specifies CASSCSGGRNIQYF.

Ten or more counts support this clonotype. This chain connects TRBV5-1 to TRBJ2-3, with D perhaps assigned TRBD1 or TRBD2 (5 bases each). The V gene's germline CDR1 is SGHRS and CDR2 YFSETQ. Trimming took 2 bases from V and 0 from J, leaving 16 bases between them. CDR3 size: 17 residues. DNA for the CDR3: TGCGCCAGCAGCTTATTGGGGCAGGGAGCTAGCACAGATACGCAGTATTTT. Residues: CASSLLGQGASTDTQYF.

This clonotype was seen more than once but under ten times. The chain couples TRBV19 to TRBJ2-7; D may match TRBD1 or TRBD2 (5 bases each). V was trimmed by 4 bases and J by 0 bases, leaving 10 bases between them. This CDR3 has 14 residues. Germline V lookup: CDR1 LNHDA, CDR2 SQIVND (reference sequence). For the CDR3, the DNA is TGTGCCAGTAGTACGACGGGGACCTCCTACGAGCAGTACTTC. It encodes CASSTTGTSYEQYF. The variable domain in full, completed from reference TRBV19 and TRBJ2-7, reads DGGITQSPKYLFRKEGQNVTLSCEQNLNHDAMYWYRQDPGQGLRLIYYSQIVNDFQKGDIAEGYSVSREKKESFPLTVTSAQKNPTAFYLCASSTTGTSYEQYFGPGTRLTVT.

This clonotype was picked up a small number of times. The J gene is TRBJ1-2, the V gene TRBV28; possibly TRBD1 for D (6 bases). Germline V gives CDR1 MDHEN, CDR2 SYDVKM. The V end was cut by 1 base, the J end by 8 bases, with 17 bases between. This CDR3 comprises 15 residues. CDR3 residues: CASSLSGDGGLGYTF. For the CDR3, the DNA is TGTGCCAGCAGTTTATCTGGCGACGGGGGCTTGGGCTACACCTTC.

This clonotype was counted between two and nine times. This rearrangement joins TRBV20-1 to TRBJ1-5; D not resolved. The V end lost 1 base, the J end lost 4 bases, and 11 bases lay between the germline ends. The CDR3 consists of 14 residues. Germline V CDR1 and CDR2: DFQATT, SNEGSKA (reference sequence). The CDR3 reads CSARAPGGNQPQHF. DNA for the CDR3: TGCAGTGCTAGAGCCCCGGGTGGGAATCAGCCCCAGCATTTT.

The chain combines TRBV19 with TRBJ2-1; D is perhaps TRBD1 or TRBD2 (5 bases each). The germline V gene has CDR1 LNHDA and CDR2 SQIVND (reference sequence). The length of the CDR3 is 15 residues. Trimming shortened V by 4 bases and J by 2 bases, and 12 bases separated the two germline ends. CDR3 sequence (DNA): TGTGCCAGTAGTAGGCGGGCAGGGACCTACAATGAGCAGTTCTTC. Translated: CASSRRAGTYNEQFF.